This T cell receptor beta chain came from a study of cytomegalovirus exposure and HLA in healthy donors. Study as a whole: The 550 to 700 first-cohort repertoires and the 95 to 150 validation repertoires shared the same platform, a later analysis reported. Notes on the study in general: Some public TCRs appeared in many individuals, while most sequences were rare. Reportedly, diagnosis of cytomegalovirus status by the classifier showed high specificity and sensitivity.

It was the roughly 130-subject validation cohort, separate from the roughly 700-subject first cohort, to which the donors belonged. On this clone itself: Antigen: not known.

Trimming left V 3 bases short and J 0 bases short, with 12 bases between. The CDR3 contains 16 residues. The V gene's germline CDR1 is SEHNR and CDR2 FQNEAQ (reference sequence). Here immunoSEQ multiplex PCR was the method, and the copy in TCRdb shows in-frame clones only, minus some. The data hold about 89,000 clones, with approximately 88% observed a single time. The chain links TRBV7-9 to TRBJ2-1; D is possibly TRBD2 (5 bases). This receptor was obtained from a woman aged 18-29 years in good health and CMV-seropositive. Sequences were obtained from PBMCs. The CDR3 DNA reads TGTGCCAGCAGCTTGCAGCGGTCCCTCTCCTACAATGAGCAGTTCTTC. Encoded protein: CASSLQRSLSYNEQFF.